This T cell receptor beta chain was recovered during a study of T cells after yellow fever vaccination. Study-wide points: After the booster, 96% of CD4 and around nine tenths of CD8 primary-response clones were re-detected.

TCRdb independently ran MiXCR on the 5' RACE reads; one entry per CDR3 protein. Of 65,000 to 90,000 distinct CDR3 sequences in the sample, roughly 13% were seen once. The clonotype was recovered from a man aged 18-30 years who received the YFV17D yellow fever vaccine. Specimen: CD8+ T cells not binding an NS4B(214-222) dextramer, sorted from PBMCs, collected less than 25 days after the first yellow fever vaccination.

The chain's CDR3 is CASSEPGTGDEQFF. The DNA of the CDR3 is TGTGCCAGCAGCGAACCGGGGACAGGGGATGAGCAGTTCTTC. The rearrangement links TRBV12-3 or TRBV12-4 to TRBJ2-1, with TRBD1 matching 10 bases. Trimming at V came to 6 bases and at J to 8 bases, leaving 7 bases not matched to a gene. The CDR3 is 14 amino acids.